This T cell receptor (beta chain) was observed in a study of T cells in localized non-small cell lung cancer. Some clones are missing from TCRdb's copy, which holds only in-frame ones; the method was immunoSEQ multiplex PCR. The sample contains some 52,000 clones, about 78% of which appear only once. Notes on the study in general: Highest T cell clonality was seen in uninvolved adjacent lung, surpassing that measured in tumor.

V lost 0 bases and J lost 4; bases outside the gene matches: 2. CDR1 is MNHNY and CDR2 is SVGAGI in the germline V gene (reference sequence). CDR3 length equals 14 residues. Details on this clone: Antigen unknown.

The TCR was taken from a woman between 35 and 70 years old with stage II lung adenocarcinoma. The rearrangement uses TRBV6-6 and TRBJ1-2; 7 bases line up with TRBD1. The sequences come from PBMCs, collected before any cancer treatment. This CDR3 reads CASSYSGGLYGYTF. CDR3 in DNA: TGTGCCAGCAGTTACTCAGGGGGCCTCTATGGCTACACCTTC.